The clone carrying this T cell receptor beta chain was detected a few times. This sample is part of a study of blood T cell repertoires in COVID-19. The overall study: Material from acute and convalescent COVID-19 was sourced from the United States, Italy and Spain. In each case, the material was cDNA or gDNA derived from T cells, B-cell-depleted T cells, or PBMCs.

Original data processing: Estimation of nucleated cell counts relied on the amplification of reference gene primers. Repertoires were generated with immunoSEQ multiplex PCR, while TCRdb's copy carries only in-frame clones and drops some. V and J calls and clone size are those listed in that table; D and trimming were worked out from the DNA. The sample carries hundreds of thousands of clones, 80% to 90% recorded once. Sequenced material: PBMCs or T cells enriched from blood (not recorded which). The TCR comes from a woman younger than 30 who had recovered from COVID-19.

The CDR3 nucleotides are TGCGCCAGCAGCCTAGGACTCAGCTCCTACGAGCAGTACTTC. It encodes CASSLGLSSYEQYF. The rearrangement links TRBV5-1 to TRBJ2-7, with a tentative D call TRBD2 (5 bases). Germline CDR1 SGHRS, CDR2 YFSETQ. V shed 4 bases and J shed 0 bases, with 11 bases lying between them. There are 14 residues in the CDR3.